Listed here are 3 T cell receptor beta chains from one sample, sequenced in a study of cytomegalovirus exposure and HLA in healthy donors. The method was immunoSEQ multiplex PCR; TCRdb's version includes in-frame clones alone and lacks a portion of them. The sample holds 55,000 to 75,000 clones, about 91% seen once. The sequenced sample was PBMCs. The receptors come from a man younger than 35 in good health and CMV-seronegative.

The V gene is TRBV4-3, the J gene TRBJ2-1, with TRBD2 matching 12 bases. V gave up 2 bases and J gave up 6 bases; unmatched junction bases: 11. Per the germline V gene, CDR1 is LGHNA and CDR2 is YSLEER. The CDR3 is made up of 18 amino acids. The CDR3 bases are TGCGCCAGCAGCCAACTTCCTCCGGGACTAGCGGGCAGCAATGAGCAGTTCTTC. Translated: CASSQLPPGLAGSNEQFF.

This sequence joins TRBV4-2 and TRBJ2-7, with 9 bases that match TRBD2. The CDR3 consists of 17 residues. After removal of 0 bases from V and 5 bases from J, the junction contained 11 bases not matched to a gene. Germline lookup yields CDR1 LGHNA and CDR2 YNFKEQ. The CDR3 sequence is CASSQDPAGGPRDEQYF. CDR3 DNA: TGTGCCAGCAGCCAAGACCCCGCGGGAGGGCCGAGAGACGAGCAGTACTTC.

CDR3 nucleotide sequence: TGTGCCAGCAGTGAGTGGACAGGGTACAGTAAAGGGAGGAACGAGCAGTACTTC. Translated, it gives CASSEWTGYSKGRNEQYF. The chain employs TRBV2 and TRBJ2-7; 8 bases align to TRBD1. V lost 3 bases, J lost 5 bases, and 18 bases stayed unmatched. CDR3 size: 18 residues. Germline CDR1 reads SNHLY; CDR2 reads FYNNEI.